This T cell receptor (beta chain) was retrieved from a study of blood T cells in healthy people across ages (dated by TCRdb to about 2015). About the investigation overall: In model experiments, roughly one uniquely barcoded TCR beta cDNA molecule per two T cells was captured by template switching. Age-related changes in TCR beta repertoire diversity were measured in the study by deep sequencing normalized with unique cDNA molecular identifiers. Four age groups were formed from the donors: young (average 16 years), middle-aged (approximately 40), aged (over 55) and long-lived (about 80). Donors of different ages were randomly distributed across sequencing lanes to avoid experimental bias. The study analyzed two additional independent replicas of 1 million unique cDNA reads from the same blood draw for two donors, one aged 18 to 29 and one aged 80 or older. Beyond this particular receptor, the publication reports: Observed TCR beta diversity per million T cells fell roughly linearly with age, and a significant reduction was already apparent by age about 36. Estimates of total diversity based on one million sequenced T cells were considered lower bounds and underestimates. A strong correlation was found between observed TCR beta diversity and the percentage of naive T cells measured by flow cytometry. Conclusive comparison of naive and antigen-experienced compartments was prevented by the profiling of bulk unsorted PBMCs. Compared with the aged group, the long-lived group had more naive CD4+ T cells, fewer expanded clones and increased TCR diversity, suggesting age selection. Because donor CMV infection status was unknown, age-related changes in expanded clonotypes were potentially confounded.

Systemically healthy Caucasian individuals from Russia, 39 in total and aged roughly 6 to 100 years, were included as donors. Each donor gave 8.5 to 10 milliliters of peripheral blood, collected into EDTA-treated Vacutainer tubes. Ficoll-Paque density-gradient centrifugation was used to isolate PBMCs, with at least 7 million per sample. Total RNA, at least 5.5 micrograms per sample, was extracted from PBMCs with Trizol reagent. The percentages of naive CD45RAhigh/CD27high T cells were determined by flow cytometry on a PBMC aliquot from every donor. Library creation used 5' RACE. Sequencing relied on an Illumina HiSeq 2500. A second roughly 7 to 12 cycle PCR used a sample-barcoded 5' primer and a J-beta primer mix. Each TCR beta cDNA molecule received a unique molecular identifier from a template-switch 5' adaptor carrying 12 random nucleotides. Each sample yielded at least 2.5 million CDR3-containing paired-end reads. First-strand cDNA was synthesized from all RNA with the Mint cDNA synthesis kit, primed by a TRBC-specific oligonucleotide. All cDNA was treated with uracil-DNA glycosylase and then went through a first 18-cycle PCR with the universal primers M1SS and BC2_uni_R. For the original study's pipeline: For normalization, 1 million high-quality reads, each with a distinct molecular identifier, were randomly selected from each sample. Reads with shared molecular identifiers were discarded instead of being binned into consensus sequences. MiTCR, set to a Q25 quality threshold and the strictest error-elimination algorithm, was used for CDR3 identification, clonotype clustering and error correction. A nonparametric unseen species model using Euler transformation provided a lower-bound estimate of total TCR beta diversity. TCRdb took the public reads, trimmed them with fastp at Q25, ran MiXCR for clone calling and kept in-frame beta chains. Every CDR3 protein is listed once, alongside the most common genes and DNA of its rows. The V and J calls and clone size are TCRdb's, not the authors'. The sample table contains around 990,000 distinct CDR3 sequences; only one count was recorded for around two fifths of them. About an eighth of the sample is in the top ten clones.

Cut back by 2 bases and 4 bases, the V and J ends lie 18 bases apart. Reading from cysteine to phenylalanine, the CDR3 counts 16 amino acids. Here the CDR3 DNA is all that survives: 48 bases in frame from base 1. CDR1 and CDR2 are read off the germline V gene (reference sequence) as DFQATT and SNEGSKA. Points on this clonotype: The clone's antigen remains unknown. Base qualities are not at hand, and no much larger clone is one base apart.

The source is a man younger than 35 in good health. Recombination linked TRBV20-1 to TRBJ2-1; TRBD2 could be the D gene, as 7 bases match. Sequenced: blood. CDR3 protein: CSARSPQAGTYNEQFF. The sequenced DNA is TGCAGTGCTAGATCCCCACAAGCGGGGACATACAATGAGCAGTTCTTC.